The TCR beta chain described here comes from a study of T cell clones after liver transplantation. The overall study: Until 12-24 months post-transplant, subjects got standard immunosuppression and no induction. Draws occurred before transplant, before withdrawal, and after complete or failed withdrawal.

Germline loops: CDR1 MNHNS, CDR2 SASEGT. The V segment lost 1 base and the J segment 0 bases; nucleotides outside the gene matches: 10. The CDR3 is 20 amino acids. Notes on the study in general: Circulating graft-donor-reactive CD4 TCRbeta sequences fell significantly post-transplant in most of the 8 subjects.

Libraries were prepared by immunoSEQ multiplex PCR; TCRdb keeps only in-frame clonotypes and omits some of them. The repertoire holds roughly 65,000 clones, with about 92% as singletons. Unstimulated PBMCs were sorted into CD3+CD4+ and CD3+CD8+ populations. A note on this clone: The target antigen is unknown.

The chain has TRBV6-1 and TRBJ2-4, with 12 bases matching TRBD2. The clonotype was recovered from a human patient who received a liver transplant. Certain T cells may be donor cells from the graft. Sequencing was performed on CD4+ T cells from blood, taken about 25 months after liver transplant. DNA of the CDR3: TGTGCCAGCAGTGAAGAGCTCGGGACTAGCGGGCAAATAGCCAAAAACATTCAGTACTTC. This encodes CASSEELGTSGQIAKNIQYF.